The source of this T cell receptor (beta chain) is a study of CD8 T cells in ankylosing spondylitis. Notes on the study in general: Matched ankylosing spondylitis synovial fluid reportedly contained a significantly enriched population of disease-linked clones. Disease-associated clonotypes exhibited CD8+ identity and were relatively infrequent in peripheral blood. Within ankylosing spondylitis blood, a TCR beta motif made up of under 10 highly homologous variants appeared to be characteristic.

Deletions cut 6 bases from V and 7 bases from J, with 18 bases between. This CDR3 contains 14 residues. CDR1 and CDR2 (germline): MRHNA, SNTAGT. Quantitative barcoded 5'-RACE was used to prepare TCR beta libraries. Each CDR3 protein gets one entry after TCRdb re-called the 5' RACE reads with MiXCR. The table shows fewer than 250,000 distinct CDR3 sequences, with over 9.5% occurring only once. A remark on this clonotype: What it recognizes is unknown.

The sample consisted of blood, either unsorted or a sorted T cell fraction (not recorded which). The chain links TRBV6-4 to TRBJ1-2; unclear D gene. The sequence was collected from a male donor with ankylosing spondylitis or in good health (not recorded which). CDR3 in amino acids: CASRSPLGWGGYTF. CDR3 DNA: TGTGCCAGCAGGTCCCCCCTCGGATGGGGTGGCTACACCTTC.